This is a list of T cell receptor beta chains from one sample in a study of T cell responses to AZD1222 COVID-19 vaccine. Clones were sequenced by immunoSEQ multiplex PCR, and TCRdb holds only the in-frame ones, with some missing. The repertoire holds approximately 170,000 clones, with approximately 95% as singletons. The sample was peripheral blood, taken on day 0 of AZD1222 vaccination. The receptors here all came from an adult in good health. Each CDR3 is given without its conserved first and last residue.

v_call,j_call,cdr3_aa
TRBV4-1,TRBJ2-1,ASSPRGAGDSYNEQF
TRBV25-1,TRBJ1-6,ASSVHSNSPLH
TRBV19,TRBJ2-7,ASSMGQGGYEQY
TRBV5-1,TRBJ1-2,ASSAALNLNYGYT
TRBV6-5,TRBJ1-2,ASSSNRGRGGYT
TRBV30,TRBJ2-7,AWSHGEDEQY
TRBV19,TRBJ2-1,ASSIIGTSSYNEQF
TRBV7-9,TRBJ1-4,ASSHSDRDEKLF
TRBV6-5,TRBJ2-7,ASRNRDFAGEQY
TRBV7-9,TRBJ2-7,ASSPPSRGYEQY
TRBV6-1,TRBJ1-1,ASSSRARNTEAF
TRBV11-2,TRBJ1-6,ASSFRTGGGSPLH
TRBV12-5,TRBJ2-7,ASGLETGDREQY
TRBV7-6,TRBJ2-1,ASSLRGGGDNEQF
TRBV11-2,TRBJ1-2,ASSLDPARVSGGYT
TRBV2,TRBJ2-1,ASIGGSYNEQF
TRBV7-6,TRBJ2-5,ASSLGSLAAQETQY
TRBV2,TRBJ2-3,ASNGFTDTQY
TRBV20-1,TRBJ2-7,SASGSSLPINSYEQY
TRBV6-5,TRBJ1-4,ASRGTGDGKLF
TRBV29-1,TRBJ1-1,SVGDTGTTEAF
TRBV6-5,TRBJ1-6,ASSYSWTVNSPLH
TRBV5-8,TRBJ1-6,ASSLGPGRGGNSPLH
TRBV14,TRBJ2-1,ASSQEAGGPAYNEQF
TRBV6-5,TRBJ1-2,ASSRTRRGGYT
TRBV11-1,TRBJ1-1,ASKRLLNTEAF
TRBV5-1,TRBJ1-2,ASSLDGYGYT
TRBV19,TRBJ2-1,ASSILAGGSNEQF
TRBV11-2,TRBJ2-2,ASSPIPKAGTTGELF
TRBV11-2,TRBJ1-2,ASSLAQGAYSNYGYT
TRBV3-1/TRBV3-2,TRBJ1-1,ASSQGTNTEAF
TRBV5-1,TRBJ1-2,ASSLGTGTDVYGYT
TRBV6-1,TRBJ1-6,ASSELGGLNSPLH
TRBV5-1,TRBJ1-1,ASSDSRGRTSQTEAF
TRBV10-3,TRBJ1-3,AISEGLSGNTIY
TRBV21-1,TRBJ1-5,ASSKVGGAPQH
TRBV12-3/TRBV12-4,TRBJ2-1,ASSLDYNEQF
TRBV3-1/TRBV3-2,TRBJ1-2,ASSQAPGQGNYGYT
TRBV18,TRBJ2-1,ASSPRQGSTPSQRGNEQF
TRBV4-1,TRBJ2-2,ASSLSGGPGELF
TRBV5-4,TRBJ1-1,ATYIGREAF
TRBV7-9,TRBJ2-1,ASSSRGGASNEQF
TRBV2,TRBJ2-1,ASRDSGTSYNEQF
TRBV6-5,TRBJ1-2,ASTERVGNYGYT
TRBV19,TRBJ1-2,ASSLKAGGLGGYT
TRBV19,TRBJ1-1,ASSIGSAEAF
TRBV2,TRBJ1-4,ASNGQTNEKLF
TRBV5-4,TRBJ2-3,ASSDRGGGVDTQY
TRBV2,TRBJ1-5,ASSVQGNQPQH
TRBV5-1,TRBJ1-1,ASSLEPLSLAF
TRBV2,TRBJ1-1,ASSEGVSIAF
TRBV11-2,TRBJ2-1,ASSLDPGTISYNEQF
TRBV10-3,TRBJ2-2,AISEVSLGTGELF
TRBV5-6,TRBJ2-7,ASRGDDVYEQY
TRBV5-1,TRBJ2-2,ASEIAPGFGELF
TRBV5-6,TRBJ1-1,ASSRTTEAF
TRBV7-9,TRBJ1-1,ASSPGQGSTEAF
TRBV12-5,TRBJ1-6,ASGLEGLGSPLH
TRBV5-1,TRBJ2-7,ASSPGTSGYEQY